Described below is a single T cell receptor beta chain sequence and its context. The antigen is undetermined. At the DNA level, this CDR3 is encoded by other sequences in the same sample as well. These data belong to a study of T cells in tuberculosis. Study overall: A South African cohort included IGRA-negative adolescents, latently infected IGRA-positive adolescents and adults with active tuberculosis. Study-wide results and caveats: Smaller alpha distances in active tuberculosis partly reflected shorter CDR3-alpha lengths. Active tuberculosis TCR-alpha repertoires lay closer to GMM-specific TCRs than IGRA-negative controls, suggesting clonal expansion.

Profiling relied on immunoSEQ multiplex PCR, and the TCRdb table lists in-frame clones only, not all of them. This repertoire shows about 34,000 clones, approximately 96% found once; its top ten account for approximately 5.8%. Latent tuberculosis screening used tuberculin skin test and IGRA at entry. The length of the CDR3 is 14 residues. Germline-derived CDR1 and CDR2 are SGHRS and YFSETQ. V was pared by 4 bases and J by 8 bases, with 6 bases of the junction left unmatched. The sequence was collected from a donor aged 10-35 years with latent tuberculosis or without tuberculosis infection. The sequenced sample was PBMCs. V gene TRBV5-1 combines with J gene TRBJ1-4; 9 bases match TRBD1. The CDR3 coding sequence is TGCGCCAGCAGCCTGGGACAGGGTGGAGAAAAACTGTTTTTT. It is translated as CASSLGQGGEKLFF.